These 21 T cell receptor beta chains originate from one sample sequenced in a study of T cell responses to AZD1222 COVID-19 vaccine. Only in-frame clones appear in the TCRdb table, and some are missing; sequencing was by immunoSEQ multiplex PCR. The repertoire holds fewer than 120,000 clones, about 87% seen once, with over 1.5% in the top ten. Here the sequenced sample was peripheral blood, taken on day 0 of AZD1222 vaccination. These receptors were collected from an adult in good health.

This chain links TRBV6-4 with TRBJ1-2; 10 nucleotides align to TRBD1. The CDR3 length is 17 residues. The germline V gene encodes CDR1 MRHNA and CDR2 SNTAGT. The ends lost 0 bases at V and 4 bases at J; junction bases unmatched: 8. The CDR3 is CASSDSTGGVGSYGYTF. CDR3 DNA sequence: TGTGCCAGCAGTGACTCGACAGGGGGCGTTGGCAGCTATGGCTACACCTTC.

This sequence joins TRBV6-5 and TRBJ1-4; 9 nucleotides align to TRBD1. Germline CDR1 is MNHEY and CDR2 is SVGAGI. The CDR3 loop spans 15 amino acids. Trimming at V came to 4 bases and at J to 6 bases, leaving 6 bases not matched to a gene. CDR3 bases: TGTGCCAGCAGTTCAACCGGGACAGGGTATGAAAAACTGTTTTTT. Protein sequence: CASSSTGTGYEKLFF.

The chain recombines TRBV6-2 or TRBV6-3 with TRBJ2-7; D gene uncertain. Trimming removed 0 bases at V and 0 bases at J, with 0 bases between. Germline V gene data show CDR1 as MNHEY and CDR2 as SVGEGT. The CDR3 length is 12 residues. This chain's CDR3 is CASSYSSYEQYF. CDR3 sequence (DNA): TGTGCCAGCAGTTACTCCTCCTACGAGCAGTACTTC.

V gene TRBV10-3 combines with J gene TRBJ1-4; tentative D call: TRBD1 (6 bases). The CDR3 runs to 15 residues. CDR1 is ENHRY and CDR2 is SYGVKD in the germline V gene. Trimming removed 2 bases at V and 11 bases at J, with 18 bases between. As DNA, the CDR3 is TGTGCCATCAGTGAGATGAGCACAGGGACTGGGAAACTGTTTTTT. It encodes CAISEMSTGTGKLFF.

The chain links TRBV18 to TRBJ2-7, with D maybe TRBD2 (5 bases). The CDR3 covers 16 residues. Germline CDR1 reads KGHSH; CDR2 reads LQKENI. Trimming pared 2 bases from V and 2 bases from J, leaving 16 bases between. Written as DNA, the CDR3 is TGTGCCAGCTCACCAAAGTTAGCGTCTGCTACCTACGAGCAGTACTTC. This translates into CASSPKLASATYEQYF.

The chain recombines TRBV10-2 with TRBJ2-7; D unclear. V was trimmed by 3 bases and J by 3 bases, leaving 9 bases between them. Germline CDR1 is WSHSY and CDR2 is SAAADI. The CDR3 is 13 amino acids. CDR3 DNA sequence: TGCGCCAGCAGTGACCCGGCTATCTACGAGCAGTACTTC. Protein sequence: CASSDPAIYEQYF.

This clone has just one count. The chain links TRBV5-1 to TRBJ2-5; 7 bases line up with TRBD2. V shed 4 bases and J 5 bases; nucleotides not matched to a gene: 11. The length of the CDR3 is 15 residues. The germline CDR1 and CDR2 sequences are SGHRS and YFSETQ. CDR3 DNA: TGCGCCAGCAGCAATTCCGGCAGGCGGGGGGAGACCCAGTACTTC. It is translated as CASSNSGRRGETQYF. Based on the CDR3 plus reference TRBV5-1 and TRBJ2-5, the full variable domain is KAGVTQTPRYLIKTRGQQVTLSCSPISGHRSVSWYQQTPGQGLQFLFEYFSETQRNKGNFPGRFSGRQFSNSRSEMNVSTLELGDSALYLCASSNSGRRGETQYFGPGTRLLVL.

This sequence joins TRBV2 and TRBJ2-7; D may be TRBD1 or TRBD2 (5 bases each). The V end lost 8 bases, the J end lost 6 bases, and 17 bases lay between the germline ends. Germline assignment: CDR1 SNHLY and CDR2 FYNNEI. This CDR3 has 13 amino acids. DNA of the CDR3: TGTGCCAGCGCAACTTCCACAGGAGGCGAGCAGTACTTC. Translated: CASATSTGGEQYF.

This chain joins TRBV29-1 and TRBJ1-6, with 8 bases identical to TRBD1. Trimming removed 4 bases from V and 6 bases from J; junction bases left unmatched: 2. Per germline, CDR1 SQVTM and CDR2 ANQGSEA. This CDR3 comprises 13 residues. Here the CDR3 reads CSVGDRPNSPLHF. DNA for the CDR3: TGCAGCGTTGGGGACAGGCCTAATTCACCCCTCCACTTT.

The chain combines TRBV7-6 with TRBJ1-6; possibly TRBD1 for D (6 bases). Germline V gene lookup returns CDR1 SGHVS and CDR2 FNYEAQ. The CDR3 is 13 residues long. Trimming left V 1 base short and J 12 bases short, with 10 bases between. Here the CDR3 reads CASSLDEDRPLHF. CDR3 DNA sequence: TGTGCCAGCAGCTTAGATGAGGACAGACCCCTCCACTTT.

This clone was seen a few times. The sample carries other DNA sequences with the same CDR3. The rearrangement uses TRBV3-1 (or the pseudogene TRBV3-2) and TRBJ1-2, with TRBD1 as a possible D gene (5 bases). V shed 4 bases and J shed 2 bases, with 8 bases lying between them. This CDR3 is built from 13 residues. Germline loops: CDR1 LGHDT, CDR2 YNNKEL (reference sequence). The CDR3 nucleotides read TGTGCCAGCAGCCTCCGGGACAACTATGGCTACACCTTC. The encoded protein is CASSLRDNYGYTF.

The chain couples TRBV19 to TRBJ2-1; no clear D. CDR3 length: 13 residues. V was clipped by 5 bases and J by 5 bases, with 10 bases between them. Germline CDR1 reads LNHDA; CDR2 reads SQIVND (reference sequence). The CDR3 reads CASSPYLDNEQFF. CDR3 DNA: TGTGCCAGTAGTCCCTACCTAGACAATGAGCAGTTCTTC.

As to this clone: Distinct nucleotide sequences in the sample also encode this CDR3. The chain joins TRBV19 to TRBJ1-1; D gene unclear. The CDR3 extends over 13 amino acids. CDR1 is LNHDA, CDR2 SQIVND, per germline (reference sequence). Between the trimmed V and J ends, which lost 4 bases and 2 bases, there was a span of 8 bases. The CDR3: CASSSLGNTEAFF. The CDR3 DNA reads TGTGCCAGTAGTAGCCTGGGAAACACTGAAGCTTTCTTT.

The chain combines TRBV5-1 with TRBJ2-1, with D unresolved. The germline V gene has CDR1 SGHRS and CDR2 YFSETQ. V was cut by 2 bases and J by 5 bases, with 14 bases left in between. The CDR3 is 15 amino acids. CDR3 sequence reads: CASSFLYPPDNEQFF. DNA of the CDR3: TGCGCCAGCAGCTTTCTCTACCCCCCAGACAATGAGCAGTTCTTC.

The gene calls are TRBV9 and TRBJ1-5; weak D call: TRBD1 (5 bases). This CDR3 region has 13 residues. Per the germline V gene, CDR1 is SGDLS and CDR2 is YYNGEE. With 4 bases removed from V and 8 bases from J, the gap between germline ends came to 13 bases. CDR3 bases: TGTGCCAGCAGCCCCCAGGTAGGGGAGCCCCAGCATTTT. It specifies CASSPQVGEPQHF.

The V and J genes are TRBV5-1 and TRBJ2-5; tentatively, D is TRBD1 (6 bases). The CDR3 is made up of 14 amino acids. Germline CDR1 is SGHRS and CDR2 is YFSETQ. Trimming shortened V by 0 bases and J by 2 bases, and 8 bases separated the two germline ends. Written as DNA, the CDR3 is TGCGCCAGCAGCTTGGCGGACAGACAAGAGACCCAGTACTTC. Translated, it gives CASSLADRQETQYF.

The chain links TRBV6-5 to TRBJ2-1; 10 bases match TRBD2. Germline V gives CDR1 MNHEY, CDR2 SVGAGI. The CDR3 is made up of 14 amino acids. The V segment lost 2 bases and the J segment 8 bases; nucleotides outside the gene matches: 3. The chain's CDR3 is CASSYSGGVHEQFF. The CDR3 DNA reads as TGTGCCAGCAGTTACAGCGGGGGGGTCCATGAGCAGTTCTTC.

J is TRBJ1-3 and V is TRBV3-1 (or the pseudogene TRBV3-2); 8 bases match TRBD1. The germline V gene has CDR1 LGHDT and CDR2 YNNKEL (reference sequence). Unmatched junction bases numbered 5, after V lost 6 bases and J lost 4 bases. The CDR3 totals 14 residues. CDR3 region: CASRGDRTGNTIYF. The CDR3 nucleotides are TGTGCCAGCAGAGGGGACAGGACCGGAAACACCATATATTTT.

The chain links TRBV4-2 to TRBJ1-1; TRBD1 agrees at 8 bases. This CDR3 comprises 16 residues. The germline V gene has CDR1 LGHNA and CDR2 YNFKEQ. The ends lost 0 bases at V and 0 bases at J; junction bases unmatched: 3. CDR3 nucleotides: TGTGCCAGCAGCCAAGATCCGGGACAGGTGAACACTGAAGCTTTCTTT. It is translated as CASSQDPGQVNTEAFF.

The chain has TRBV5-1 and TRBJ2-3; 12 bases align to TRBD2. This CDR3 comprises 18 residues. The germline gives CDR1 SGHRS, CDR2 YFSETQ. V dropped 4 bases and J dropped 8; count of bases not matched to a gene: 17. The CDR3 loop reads CASSILTTGLAGPATQYF. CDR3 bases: TGCGCCAGCAGCATCCTTACAACGGGACTAGCGGGCCCCGCTACGCAGTATTTT.

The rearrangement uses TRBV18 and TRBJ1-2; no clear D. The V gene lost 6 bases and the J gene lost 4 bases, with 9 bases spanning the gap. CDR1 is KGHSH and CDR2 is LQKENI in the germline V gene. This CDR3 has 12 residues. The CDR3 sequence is CASSHDGYGYTF. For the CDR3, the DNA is TGTGCCAGCTCCCACGACGGCTATGGCTACACCTTC.